This record covers a single T cell receptor beta chain. The data were obtained in a study of molecular identifiers for immune sequencing clone quantification. Sorted naive CD8 T cells, roughly 20,000 to 1,100,000, were sequenced from 10%, 30% or 50% RNA. The authors sorted naive CD8 T cells as CD8+CD4-CCR7+CD45RA+. TCRdb passed the PCR reads through MiXCR, listing each CDR3 protein once. The sample carries tens of thousands of distinct CDR3 sequences, around 34% recorded once. The clonotype was recovered from a human donor in good health. Some libraries in this study had Jurkat cell RNA spiked in. The source material was naive CD8+ T cells from blood, with Jurkat cell RNA spiked in. Subset specified: FACS-sorted CD8+CD4-CCR7+CD45RA+ naive T cells.

CDR3 protein: CASGLINNSPLHF. CDR3 DNA sequence: TGTGCCAGCGGTCTGATAAATAATTCACCCCTCCACTTT. The chain joins TRBV3-1 to TRBJ1-6; no definite D call. This CDR3 contains 13 residues. Trimming removed 8 bases from V and 5 bases from J, with 10 bases in between. Germline CDR1 is LGHDT and CDR2 is YNNKEL (reference sequence).